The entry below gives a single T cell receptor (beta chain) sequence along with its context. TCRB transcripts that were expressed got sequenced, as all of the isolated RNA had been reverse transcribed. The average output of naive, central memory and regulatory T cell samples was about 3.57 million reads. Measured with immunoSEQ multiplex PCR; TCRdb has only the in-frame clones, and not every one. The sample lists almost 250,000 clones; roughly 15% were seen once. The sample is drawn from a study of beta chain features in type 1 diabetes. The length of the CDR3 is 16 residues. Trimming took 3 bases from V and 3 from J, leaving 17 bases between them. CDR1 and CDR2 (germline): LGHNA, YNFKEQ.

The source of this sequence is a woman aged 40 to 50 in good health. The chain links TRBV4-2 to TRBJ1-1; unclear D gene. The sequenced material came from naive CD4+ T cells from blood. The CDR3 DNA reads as TGTGCCAGCAGCCATAGTGGAAATCGTGAGGACACTGAAGCTTTCTTT. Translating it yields CASSHSGNREDTEAFF.